The present entry profiles one TCR beta chain with its context. Its antigen is still unknown. PCR used 60 Vbeta primers and 13 Jbeta primers. This table comes from immunoSEQ multiplex PCR, and its TCRdb copy is limited to in-frame clones, with some not included. The table has fewer than 200,000 clones, 81% seen once. This sample was taken from a study of cytomegalovirus exposure and HLA in healthy donors. Study-level points and caveats: In all likelihood, a cluster of highly shared sequence variants was a sequencing artifact. Specific recognition of CMV antigens was confirmed in vitro for a few chains (all CMV-associated).

Input material: PBMCs. The sequence was collected from a woman under 30 in good health and CMV-seropositive.

CDR3 DNA: TGTGCCAGCAGTACTAGTTCAATCACCGGGGAGCTGTTTTTT. Its protein is CASSTSSITGELFF. The rearrangement uses TRBV6-5 and TRBJ2-2; TRBD2 is a possible D gene (5 bases). The CDR3 totals 14 residues. The ends were cut back, 5 bases at V and 4 bases at J, with 11 bases in the middle. The germline CDR1 and CDR2 sequences are MNHEY and SVGAGI.